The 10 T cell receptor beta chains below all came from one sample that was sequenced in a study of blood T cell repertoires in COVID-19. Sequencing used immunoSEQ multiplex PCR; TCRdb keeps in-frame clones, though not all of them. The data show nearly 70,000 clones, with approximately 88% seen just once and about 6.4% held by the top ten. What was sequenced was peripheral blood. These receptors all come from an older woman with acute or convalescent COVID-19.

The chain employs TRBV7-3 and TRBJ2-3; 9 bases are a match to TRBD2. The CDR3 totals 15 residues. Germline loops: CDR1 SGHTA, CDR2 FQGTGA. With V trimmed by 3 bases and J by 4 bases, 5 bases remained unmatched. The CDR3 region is CASSFMRGGADTQYF. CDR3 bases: TGTGCCAGCAGCTTCATGCGCGGGGGGGCAGATACGCAGTATTTT.

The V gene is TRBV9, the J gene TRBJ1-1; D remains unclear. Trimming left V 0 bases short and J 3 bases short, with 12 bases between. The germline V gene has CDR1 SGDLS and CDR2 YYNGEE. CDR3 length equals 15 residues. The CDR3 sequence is CASSVDVFSYTEAFF. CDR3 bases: TGTGCCAGCAGCGTAGATGTATTTTCTTACACTGAAGCTTTCTTT.

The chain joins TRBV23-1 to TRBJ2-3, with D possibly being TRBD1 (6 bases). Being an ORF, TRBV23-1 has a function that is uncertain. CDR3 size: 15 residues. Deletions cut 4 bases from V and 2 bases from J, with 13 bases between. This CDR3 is CASSRGRGNTDTQYF. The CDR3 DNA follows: TGCGCCAGCAGTCGCGGCAGGGGCAACACAGATACGCAGTATTTT.

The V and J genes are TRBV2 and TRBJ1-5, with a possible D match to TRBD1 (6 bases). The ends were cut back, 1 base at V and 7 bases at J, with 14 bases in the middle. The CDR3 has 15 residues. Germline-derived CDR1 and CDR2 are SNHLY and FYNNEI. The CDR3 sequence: CASSEGVRGRQPQHF. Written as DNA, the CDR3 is TGTGCCAGCAGTGAAGGCGTCAGGGGCAGGCAGCCCCAGCATTTT.

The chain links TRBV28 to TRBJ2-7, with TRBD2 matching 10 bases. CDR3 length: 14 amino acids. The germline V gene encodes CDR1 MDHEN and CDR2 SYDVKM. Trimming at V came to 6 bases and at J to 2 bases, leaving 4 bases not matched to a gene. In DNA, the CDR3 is TGTGCCAGCAGCCAAGGACTAGCGGCCTACGAGCAGTACTTC. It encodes CASSQGLAAYEQYF.

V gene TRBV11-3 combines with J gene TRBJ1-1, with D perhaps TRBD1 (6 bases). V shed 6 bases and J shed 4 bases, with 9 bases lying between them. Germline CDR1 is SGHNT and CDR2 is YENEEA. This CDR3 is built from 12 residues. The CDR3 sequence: CASSRRGTEAFF. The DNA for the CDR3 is TGTGCCAGCAGTCGCAGGGGCACTGAAGCTTTCTTT.

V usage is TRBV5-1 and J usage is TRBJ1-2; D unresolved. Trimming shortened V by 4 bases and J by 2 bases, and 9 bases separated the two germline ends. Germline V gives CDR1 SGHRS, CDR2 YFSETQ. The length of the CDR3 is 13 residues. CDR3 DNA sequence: TGCGCCAGCAGCAGCCTGACAAACTATGGCTACACCTTC. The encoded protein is CASSSLTNYGYTF.

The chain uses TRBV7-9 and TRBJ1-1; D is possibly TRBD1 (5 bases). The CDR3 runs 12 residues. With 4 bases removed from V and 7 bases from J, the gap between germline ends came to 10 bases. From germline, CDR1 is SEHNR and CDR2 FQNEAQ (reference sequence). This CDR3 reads CASSSQGGEAFF. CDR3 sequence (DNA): TGTGCCAGCAGCTCCCAGGGAGGTGAAGCTTTCTTT.

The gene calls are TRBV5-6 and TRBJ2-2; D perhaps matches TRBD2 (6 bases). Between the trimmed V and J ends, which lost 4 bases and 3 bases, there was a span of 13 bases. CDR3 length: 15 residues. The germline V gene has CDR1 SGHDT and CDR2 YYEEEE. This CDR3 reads CASSGGLTYTGELFF. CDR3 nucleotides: TGTGCCAGCAGCGGGGGGTTGACTTACACCGGGGAGCTGTTTTTT.

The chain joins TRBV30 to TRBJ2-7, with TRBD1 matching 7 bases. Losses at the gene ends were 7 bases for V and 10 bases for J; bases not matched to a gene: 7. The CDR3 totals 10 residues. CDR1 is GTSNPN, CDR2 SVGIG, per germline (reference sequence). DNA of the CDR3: TGTGCCTTGGGACAGACGGTACAGTACTTC. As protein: CALGQTVQYF.